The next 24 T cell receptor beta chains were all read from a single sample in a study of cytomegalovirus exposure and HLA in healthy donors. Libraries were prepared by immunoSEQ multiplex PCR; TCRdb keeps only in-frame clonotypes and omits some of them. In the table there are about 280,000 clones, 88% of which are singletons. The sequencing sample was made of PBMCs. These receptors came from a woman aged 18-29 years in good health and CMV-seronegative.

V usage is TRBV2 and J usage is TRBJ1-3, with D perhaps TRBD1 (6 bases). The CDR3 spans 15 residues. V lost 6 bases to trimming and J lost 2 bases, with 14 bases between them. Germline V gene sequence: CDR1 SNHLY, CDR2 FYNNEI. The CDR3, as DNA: TGTGCCAGCAGAAGGATTACAGGGCCTGGAAACACCATATATTTT. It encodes CASRRITGPGNTIYF.

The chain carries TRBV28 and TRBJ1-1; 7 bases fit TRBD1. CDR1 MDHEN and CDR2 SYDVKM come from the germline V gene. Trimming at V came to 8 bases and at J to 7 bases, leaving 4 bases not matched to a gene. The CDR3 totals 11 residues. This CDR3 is CASLRDSEAFF. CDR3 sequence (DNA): TGTGCCAGCCTCCGGGACAGTGAAGCTTTCTTT.

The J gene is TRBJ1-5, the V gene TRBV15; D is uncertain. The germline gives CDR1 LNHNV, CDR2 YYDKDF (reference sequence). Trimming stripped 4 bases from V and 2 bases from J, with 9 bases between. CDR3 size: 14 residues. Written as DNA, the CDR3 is TGTGCCACCAGCATCCGGGATCGCAATCAGCCCCAGCATTTT. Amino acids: CATSIRDRNQPQHF.

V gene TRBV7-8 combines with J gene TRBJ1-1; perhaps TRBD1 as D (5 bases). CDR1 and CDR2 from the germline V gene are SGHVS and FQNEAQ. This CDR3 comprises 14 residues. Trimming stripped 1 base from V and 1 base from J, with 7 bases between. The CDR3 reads CASSLGQTNTEAFF. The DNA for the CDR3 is TGTGCCAGCAGCTTAGGACAGACGAACACTGAAGCTTTCTTT.

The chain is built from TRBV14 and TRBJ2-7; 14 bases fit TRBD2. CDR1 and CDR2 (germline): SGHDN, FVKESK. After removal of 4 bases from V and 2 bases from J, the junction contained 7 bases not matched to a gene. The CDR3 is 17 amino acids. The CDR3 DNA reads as TGTGCCAGCAGCCGGGGGACTAGCGGGAGCGGAGCCTACGAGCAGTACTTC. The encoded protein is CASSRGTSGSGAYEQYF.

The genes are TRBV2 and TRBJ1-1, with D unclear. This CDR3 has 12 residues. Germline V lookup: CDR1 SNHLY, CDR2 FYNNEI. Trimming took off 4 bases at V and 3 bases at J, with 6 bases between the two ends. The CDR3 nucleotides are TGTGCCAGCAGTGTACTGGACACTGAAGCTTTCTTT. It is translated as CASSVLDTEAFF.

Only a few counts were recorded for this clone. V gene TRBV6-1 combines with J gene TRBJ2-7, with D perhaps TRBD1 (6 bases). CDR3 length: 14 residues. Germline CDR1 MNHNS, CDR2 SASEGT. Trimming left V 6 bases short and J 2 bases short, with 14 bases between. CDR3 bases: TGTGCCAGCAGGGAATCCAGGGGTCCCTACGAGCAGTACTTC. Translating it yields CASRESRGPYEQYF.

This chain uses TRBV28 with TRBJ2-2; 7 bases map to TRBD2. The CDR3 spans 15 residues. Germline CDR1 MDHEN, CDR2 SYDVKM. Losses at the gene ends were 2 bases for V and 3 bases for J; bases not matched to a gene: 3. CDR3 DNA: TGTGCCAGCAGTTTAAGCGGGACCTACACCGGGGAGCTGTTTTTT. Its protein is CASSLSGTYTGELFF.

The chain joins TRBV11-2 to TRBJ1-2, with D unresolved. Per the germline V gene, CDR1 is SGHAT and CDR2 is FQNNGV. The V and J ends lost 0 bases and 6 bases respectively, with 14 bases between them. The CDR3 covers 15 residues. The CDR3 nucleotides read TGTGCCAGCAGCTTAGATCCGACGGGTCCTGATGGCTACACCTTC. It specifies CASSLDPTGPDGYTF.

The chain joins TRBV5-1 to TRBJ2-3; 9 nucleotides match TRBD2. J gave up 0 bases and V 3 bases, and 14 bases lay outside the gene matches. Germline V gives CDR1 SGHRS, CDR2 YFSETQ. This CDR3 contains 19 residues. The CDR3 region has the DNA TGCGCCAGCAGCTACCAGACTAGCGGAAACCTTCGGAGCACAGATACGCAGTATTTT. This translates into CASSYQTSGNLRSTDTQYF.

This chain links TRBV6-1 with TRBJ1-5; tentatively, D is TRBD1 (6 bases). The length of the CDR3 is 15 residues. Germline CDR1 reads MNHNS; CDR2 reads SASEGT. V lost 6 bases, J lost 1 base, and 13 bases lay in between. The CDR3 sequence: CASSEWTDSNQPQHF. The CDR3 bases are TGTGCCAGCAGCGAATGGACAGACAGCAATCAGCCCCAGCATTTT.

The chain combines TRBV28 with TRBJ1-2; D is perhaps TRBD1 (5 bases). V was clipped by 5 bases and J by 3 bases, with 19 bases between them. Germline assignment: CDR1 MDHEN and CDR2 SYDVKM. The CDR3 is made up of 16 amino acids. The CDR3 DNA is TGTGCCAGCAGTCGCGATGCGGGAGGGGTTGACTATGGCTACACCTTC. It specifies CASSRDAGGVDYGYTF.

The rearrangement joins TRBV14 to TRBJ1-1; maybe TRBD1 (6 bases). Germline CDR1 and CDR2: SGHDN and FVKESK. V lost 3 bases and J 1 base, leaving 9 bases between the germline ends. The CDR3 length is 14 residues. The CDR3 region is CASSHRGGNTEAFF. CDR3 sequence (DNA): TGTGCCAGCAGCCACAGGGGTGGGAACACTGAAGCTTTCTTT.

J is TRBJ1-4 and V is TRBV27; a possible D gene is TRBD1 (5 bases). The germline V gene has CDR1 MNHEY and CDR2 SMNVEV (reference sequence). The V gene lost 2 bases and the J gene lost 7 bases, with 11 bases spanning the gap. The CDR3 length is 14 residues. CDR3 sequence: CASSLRGWGEKLFF. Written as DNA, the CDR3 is TGTGCCAGCAGTTTAAGGGGCTGGGGTGAAAAACTGTTTTTT.

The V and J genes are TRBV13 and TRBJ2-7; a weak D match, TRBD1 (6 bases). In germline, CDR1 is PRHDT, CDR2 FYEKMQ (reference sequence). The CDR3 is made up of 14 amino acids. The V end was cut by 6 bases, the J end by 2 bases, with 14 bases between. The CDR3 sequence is CASRRGTETYEQYF. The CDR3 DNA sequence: TGTGCCAGCAGGAGGGGGACGGAGACCTACGAGCAGTACTTC.

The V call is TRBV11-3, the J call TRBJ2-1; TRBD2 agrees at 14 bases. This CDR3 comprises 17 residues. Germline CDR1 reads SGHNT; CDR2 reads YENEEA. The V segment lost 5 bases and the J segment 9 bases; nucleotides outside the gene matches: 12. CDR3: CASSPRLAGGPEGEQFF. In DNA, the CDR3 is TGTGCCAGCAGCCCCCGACTAGCGGGAGGGCCGGAAGGTGAGCAGTTCTTC.

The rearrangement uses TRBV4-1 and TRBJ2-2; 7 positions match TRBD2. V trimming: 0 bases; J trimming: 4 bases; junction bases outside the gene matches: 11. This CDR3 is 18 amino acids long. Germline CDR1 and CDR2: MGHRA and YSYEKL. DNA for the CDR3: TGCGCCAGCAGCCAAGATCCCCCACTAGCGTCGGGCACCGGGGAGCTGTTTTTT. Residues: CASSQDPPLASGTGELFF.

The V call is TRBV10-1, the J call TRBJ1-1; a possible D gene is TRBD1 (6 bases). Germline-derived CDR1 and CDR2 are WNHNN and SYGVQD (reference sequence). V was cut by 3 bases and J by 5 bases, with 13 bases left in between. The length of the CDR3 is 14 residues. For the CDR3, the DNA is TGCGCCAGCAGTGAAGTCAGGGGATTGACTGAAGCTTTCTTT. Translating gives CASSEVRGLTEAFF.

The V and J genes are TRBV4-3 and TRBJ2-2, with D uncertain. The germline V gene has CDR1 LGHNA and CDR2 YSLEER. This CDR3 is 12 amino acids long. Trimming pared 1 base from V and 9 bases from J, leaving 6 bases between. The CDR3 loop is CASSQGPRELFF. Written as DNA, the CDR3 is TGCGCCAGCAGCCAAGGGCCCCGGGAGCTGTTTTTT.

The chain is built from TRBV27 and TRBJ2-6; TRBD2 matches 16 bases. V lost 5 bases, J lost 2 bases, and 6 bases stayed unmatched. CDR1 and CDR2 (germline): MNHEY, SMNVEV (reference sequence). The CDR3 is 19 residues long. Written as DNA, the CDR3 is TGTGCCAGCAGTCCGGGACTAGCGGGAGGGCCGGCTGGGGCCAACGTCCTGACTTTC. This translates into CASSPGLAGGPAGANVLTF.

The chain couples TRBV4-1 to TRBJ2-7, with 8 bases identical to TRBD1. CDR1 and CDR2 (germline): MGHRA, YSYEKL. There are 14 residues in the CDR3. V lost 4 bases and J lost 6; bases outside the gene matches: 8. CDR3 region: CASSLQDRVSEQYF. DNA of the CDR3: TGCGCCAGCAGCCTCCAGGACAGGGTTAGCGAGCAGTACTTC.

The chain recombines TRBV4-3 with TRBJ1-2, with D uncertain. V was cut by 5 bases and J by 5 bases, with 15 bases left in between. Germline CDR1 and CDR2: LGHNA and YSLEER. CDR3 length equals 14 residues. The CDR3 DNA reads TGCGCCAGCAGCGGGGAGATTACGGGGTATGGCTACACCTTC. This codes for CASSGEITGYGYTF.

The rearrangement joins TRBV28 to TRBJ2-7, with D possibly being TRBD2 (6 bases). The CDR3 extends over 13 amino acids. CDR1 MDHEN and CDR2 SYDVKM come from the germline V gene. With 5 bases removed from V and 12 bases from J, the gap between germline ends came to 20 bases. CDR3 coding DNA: TGTGCCAGCAGTCCACCGGTCCGGGAGTGGTGGTACTTC. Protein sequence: CASSPPVREWWYF.

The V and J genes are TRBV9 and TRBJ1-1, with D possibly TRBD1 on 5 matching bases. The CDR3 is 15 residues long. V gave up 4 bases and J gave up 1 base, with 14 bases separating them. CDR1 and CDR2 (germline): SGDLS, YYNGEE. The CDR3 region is CASSPRGTGNTEAFF. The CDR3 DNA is TGTGCCAGCAGCCCCCGCGGCACAGGGAACACTGAAGCTTTCTTT.